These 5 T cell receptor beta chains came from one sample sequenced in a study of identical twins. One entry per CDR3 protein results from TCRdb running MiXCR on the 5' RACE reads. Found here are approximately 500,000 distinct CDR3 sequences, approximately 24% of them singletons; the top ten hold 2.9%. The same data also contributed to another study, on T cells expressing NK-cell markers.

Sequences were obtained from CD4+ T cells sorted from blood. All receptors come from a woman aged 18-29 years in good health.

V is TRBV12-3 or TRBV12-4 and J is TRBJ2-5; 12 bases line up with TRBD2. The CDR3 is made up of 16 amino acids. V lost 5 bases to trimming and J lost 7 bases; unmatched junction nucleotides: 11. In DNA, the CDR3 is TGTGCCAGCAGTCCGCCGGGACTAGCGGGCGCAAGGACCCAGTACTTC. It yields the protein CASSPPGLAGARTQYF.

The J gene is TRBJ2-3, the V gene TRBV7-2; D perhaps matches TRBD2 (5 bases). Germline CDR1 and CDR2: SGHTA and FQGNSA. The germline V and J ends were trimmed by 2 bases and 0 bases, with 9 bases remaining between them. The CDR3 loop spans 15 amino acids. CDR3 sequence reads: CASSLQWRSTDTQYF. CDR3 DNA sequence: TGTGCCAGCAGCTTACAGTGGAGGAGCACAGATACGCAGTATTTT.

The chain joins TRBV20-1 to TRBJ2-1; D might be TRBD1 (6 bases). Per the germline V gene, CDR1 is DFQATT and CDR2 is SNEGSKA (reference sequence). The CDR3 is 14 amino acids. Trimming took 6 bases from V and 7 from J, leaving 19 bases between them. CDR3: CSAVNRDTRNEQFF. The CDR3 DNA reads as TGCAGTGCCGTCAACCGGGACACTCGGAATGAGCAGTTCTTC.

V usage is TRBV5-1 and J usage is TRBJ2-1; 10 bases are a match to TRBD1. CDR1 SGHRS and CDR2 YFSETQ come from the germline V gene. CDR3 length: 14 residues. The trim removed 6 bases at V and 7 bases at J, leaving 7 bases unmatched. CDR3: CASTPTGGVNEQFF. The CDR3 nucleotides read TGCGCCAGCACCCCGACAGGGGGCGTGAATGAGCAGTTCTTC.

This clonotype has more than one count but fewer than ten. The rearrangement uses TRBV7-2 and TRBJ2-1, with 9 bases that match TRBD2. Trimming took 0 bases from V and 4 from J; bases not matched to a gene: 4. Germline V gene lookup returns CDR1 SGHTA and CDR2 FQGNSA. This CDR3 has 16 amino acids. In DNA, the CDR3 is TGTGCCAGCAGCTTAGCGGCTAGCGGGATATACAATGAGCAGTTCTTC. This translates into CASSLAASGIYNEQFF. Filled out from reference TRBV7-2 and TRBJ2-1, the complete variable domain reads GAGVSQSPSNKVTEKGKDVELRCDPISGHTALYWYRQSLGQGLEFLIYFQGNSAPDKSGLPSDRFSAERTGGSVSTLTIQRTQQEDSAVYLCASSLAASGIYNEQFFGPGTRLTVL.